This entry lists 4 T cell receptor beta chains sequenced from one sample in a study of T cell responses to AZD1222 COVID-19 vaccine. Libraries were prepared by immunoSEQ multiplex PCR; TCRdb keeps only in-frame clonotypes and omits some of them. The table includes approximately 140,000 clones, around 93% detected once. Sequences were derived from peripheral blood, sampled on day 0 of AZD1222 vaccination. The origin of the receptors is an adult in good health.

The chain employs TRBV27 and TRBJ2-5, with 14 bases fitting TRBD2. After removal of 3 bases from V and 3 bases from J, the junction contained 3 bases not matched to a gene. This CDR3 comprises 16 residues. Germline CDR1 reads MNHEY; CDR2 reads SMNVEV (reference sequence). CDR3 loop: CASSLTSGRDKETQYF. Written as DNA, the CDR3 is TGTGCCAGCAGTTTGACTAGCGGGAGGGATAAAGAGACCCAGTACTTC.

J is TRBJ1-6 and V is TRBV20-1; 7 positions agree with TRBD1. The CDR3 consists of 14 residues. V dropped 3 bases and J dropped 8; count of bases not matched to a gene: 7. CDR1 is DFQATT, CDR2 SNEGSKA, per germline (reference sequence). Written as DNA, the CDR3 is TGCAGTGCTAGTCAAGACAGGGAGGATTCACCCCTCCACTTT. Translated, it gives CSASQDREDSPLHF.

This chain links TRBV6-1 with TRBJ2-3, with 7 bases fitting TRBD1. Trimming removed 3 bases from V and 3 bases from J; junction bases left unmatched: 0. This CDR3 has 13 amino acids. Germline assignment: CDR1 MNHNS and CDR2 SASEGT. CDR3 region: CASSDRGTDTQYF. In DNA form, the CDR3 reads TGTGCCAGCAGTGACAGGGGGACAGATACGCAGTATTTT.

The chain combines TRBV7-3 with TRBJ2-2; D may correspond to TRBD1 or TRBD2 (6 bases each). V was shortened by 3 bases and J by 4 bases, with 9 bases between the two germline ends. The CDR3 length is 14 residues. Germline-derived CDR1 and CDR2 are SGHTA and FQGTGA. The CDR3 loop is CASSFGGLTGELFF. Here the CDR3 DNA reads TGTGCCAGCAGCTTCGGGGGCCTCACCGGGGAGCTGTTTTTT.